Listed here are 11 T cell receptor beta chains from one sample, sequenced in a study of cytotoxic CD8 clonotypes in ibrutinib-treated CLL. The table came from immunoSEQ multiplex PCR; TCRdb's copy has only in-frame clones and leaves some out. The repertoire holds 150,000 to 200,000 clones, with 70% to 85% as singletons. Here the sequenced sample was PBMCs, taken after 24 months of ibrutinib treatment. The source is a human donor with chronic lymphocytic leukemia.

The CDR3 DNA reads TGCGCCAGCAGCTGGGGACAGGGGGCTGGTACTGAAGCTTTCTTT. Translation gives CASSWGQGAGTEAFF. The J gene is TRBJ1-1, the V gene TRBV5-1; 12 nucleotides line up with TRBD1. Trimming at V came to 3 bases and at J to 5 bases, leaving 5 bases not matched to a gene. Germline V lookup: CDR1 SGHRS, CDR2 YFSETQ. This CDR3 contains 15 residues.

V gene TRBV7-9 combines with J gene TRBJ2-4, with D possibly being TRBD1 (5 bases). V gave up 5 bases and J gave up 3 bases, with 14 bases separating them. Per the germline V gene, CDR1 is SEHNR and CDR2 is FQNEAQ (reference sequence). The CDR3 extends over 15 amino acids. The DNA for the CDR3 is TGTGCCAGCAGCGCTTGGGGCCGCGGCAAAAACATTCAGTACTTC. Protein sequence: CASSAWGRGKNIQYF.

This clone was seen a few times. The rearrangement links TRBV27 to TRBJ1-2; perhaps TRBD1 as D (5 bases). Germline loops: CDR1 MNHEY, CDR2 SMNVEV (reference sequence). This CDR3 has 13 amino acids. Trimming cost V 6 bases and J 4 bases, with 12 bases left between them. CDR3 amino acids: CASRSGWGYGYTF. As DNA, the CDR3 is TGTGCCAGCAGGTCAGGGTGGGGCTATGGCTACACCTTC.

V is TRBV6-5 and J is TRBJ1-2; D is perhaps TRBD1 (5 bases). Germline lookup yields CDR1 MNHEY and CDR2 SVGAGI. Trimming cost V 5 bases and J 3 bases, with 10 bases left between them. The CDR3 is made up of 13 amino acids. Written as DNA, the CDR3 is TGTGCCAGCAGTACCGACAGATACTATGGCTACACCTTC. Protein sequence: CASSTDRYYGYTF.

This chain joins TRBV7-2 and TRBJ1-5; the match to TRBD1 covers 9 bases. The V gene's germline CDR1 is SGHTA and CDR2 FQGNSA. The CDR3 loop spans 14 amino acids. J gave up 2 bases and V 8 bases, and 4 bases lay outside the gene matches. Here the CDR3 DNA reads TGTGCCAGCGGGGACAGGGTTGGCAATCAGCCCCAGCATTTT. This gives the protein CASGDRVGNQPQHF.

J is TRBJ2-7 and V is TRBV5-4, with TRBD2 matching over 13 bases. The junction had 0 bases not matched to a gene; V was cut back by 3 bases and J by 0 bases. The length of the CDR3 is 15 residues. Germline V gene lookup returns CDR1 SGHNT and CDR2 YYREEE (reference sequence). Here the CDR3 reads CASSWTSGSSYEQYF. The CDR3 DNA follows: TGTGCCAGCAGCTGGACTAGCGGGAGCTCCTACGAGCAGTACTTC.

The J gene is TRBJ1-1, the V gene TRBV27, with D unclear. Looked up from germline, CDR1 is MNHEY and CDR2 is SMNVEV (reference sequence). V gave up 0 bases and J gave up 1 base, with 9 bases separating them. The CDR3 spans 15 residues. The CDR3 nucleotides read TGTGCCAGCAGTTTATCGGGCAGGAGGAACACTGAAGCTTTCTTT. Amino acids: CASSLSGRRNTEAFF.

V and J are TRBV18 and TRBJ2-5; 10 bases map to TRBD1. CDR1 is KGHSH, CDR2 LQKENI, per germline. This CDR3 comprises 15 residues. Losses at the gene ends were 1 base for V and 4 bases for J; bases not matched to a gene: 3. This CDR3 is CASSPLGQGGETQYF. The CDR3 region has the DNA TGTGCCAGCTCACCACTCGGACAGGGGGGAGAGACCCAGTACTTC.

The genes are TRBV5-4 and TRBJ2-1; 9 positions match TRBD2. V was clipped by 0 bases and J by 15 bases; unmatched bases: 10. This CDR3 comprises 14 residues. Germline assignment: CDR1 SGHNT and CDR2 YYREEE (reference sequence). This chain's CDR3 is CASSLGLAGGPPFF. CDR3 nucleotide sequence: TGTGCCAGCAGCTTGGGGCTTGCGGGAGGGCCCCCGTTCTTC.

This rearrangement joins TRBV5-1 to TRBJ2-1, with no clear D. CDR3 length: 11 residues. Germline values: CDR1 SGHRS, CDR2 YFSETQ. The V gene lost 4 bases and the J gene lost 7 bases, with 6 bases spanning the gap. The CDR3 reads CASSGPNEQFF. The CDR3 DNA sequence: TGCGCCAGCAGCGGCCCAAATGAGCAGTTCTTC.

The chain carries TRBV19 and TRBJ1-4, with 7 bases matching TRBD1. The ends lost 7 bases at V and 7 bases at J; junction bases unmatched: 12. Germline CDR1 and CDR2: LNHDA and SQIVND (reference sequence). This CDR3 comprises 15 residues. Here the CDR3 reads CASTFMRGRGEKLFF. For the CDR3, the DNA is TGTGCCAGTACCTTTATGAGGGGGCGCGGTGAAAAACTGTTTTTT.